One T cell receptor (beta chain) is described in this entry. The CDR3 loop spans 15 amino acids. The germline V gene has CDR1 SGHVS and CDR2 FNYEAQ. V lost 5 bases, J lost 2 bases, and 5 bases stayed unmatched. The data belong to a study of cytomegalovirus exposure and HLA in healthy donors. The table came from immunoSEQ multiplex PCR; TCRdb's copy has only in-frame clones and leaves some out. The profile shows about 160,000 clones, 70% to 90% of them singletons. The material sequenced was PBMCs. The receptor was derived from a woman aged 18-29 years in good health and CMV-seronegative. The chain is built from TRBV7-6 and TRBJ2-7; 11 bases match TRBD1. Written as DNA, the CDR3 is TGTGCCAGCAGCCCCGGGACAGGGGGTACCTACGAGCAGTACTTC. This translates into CASSPGTGGTYEQYF.